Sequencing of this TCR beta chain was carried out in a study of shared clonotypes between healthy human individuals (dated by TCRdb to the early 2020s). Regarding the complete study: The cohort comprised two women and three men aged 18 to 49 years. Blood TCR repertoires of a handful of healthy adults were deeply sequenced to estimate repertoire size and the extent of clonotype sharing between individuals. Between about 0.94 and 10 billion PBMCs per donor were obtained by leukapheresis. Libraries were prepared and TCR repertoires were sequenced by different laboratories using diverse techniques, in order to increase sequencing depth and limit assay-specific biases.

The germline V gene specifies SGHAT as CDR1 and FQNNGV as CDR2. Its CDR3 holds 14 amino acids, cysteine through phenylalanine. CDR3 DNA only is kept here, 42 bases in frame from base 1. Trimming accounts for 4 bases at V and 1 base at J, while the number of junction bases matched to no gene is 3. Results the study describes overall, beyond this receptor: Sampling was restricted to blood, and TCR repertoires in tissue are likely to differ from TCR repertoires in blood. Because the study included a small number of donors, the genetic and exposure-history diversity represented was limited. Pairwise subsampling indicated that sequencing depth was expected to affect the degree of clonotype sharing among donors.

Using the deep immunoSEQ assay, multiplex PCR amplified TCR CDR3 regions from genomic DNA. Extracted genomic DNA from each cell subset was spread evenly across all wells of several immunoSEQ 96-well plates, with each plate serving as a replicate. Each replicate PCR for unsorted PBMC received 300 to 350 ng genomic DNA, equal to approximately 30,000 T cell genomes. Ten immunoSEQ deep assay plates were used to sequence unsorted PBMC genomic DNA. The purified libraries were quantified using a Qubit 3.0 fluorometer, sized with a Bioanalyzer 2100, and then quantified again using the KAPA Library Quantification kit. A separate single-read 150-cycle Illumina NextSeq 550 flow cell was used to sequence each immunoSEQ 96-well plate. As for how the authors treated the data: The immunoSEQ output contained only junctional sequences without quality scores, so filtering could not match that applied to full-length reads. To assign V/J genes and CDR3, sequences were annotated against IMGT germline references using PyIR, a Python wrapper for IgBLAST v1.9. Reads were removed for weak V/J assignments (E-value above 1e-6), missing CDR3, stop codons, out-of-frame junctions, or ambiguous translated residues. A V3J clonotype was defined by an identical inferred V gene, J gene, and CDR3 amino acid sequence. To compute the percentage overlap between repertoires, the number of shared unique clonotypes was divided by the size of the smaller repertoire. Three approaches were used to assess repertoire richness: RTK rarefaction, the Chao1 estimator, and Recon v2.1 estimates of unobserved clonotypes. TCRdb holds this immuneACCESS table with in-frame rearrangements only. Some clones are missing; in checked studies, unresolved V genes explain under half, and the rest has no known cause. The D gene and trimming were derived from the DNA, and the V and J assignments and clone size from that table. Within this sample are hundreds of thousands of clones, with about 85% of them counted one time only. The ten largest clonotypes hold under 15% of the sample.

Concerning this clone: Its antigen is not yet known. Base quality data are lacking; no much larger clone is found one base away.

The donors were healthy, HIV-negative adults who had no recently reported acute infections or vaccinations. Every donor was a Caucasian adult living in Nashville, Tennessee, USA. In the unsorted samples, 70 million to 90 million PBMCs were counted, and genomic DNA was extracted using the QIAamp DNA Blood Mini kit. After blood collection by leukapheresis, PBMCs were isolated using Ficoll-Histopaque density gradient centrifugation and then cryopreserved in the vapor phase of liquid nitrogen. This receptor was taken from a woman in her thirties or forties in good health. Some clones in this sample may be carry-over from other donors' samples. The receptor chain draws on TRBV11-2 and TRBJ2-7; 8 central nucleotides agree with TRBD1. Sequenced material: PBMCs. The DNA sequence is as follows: TGTGCCAGCAGCTCTTGGACAGGGTCCTACGAGCAGTACTTC. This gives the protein CASSSWTGSYEQYF.